These T cell receptor beta chains were read from a single sample in a study of regulatory T cells in long-lasting Graves disease. MiXCR, applied by TCRdb to the multiplex PCR reads, yields one record per CDR3 protein. The data contain 430,000 or so distinct CDR3 sequences, around 20% of them singletons. The specimen comprised peripheral blood mononuclear cells (PBMCs), sampled when the disease was refractory, from a patient treated with antithyroid drugs. The receptors come from a female donor with Graves disease. The CDR3 runs from the conserved cysteine through the conserved F or W. The D gene is left open where the match is weak. Size values are once, few and many counts, or a class for expanded clones, and some rows have none.

v_call	d_call	cdr3_length	j_call	clone_size	cdr3_aa	cdr3_nt
TRBV12-3/TRBV12-4	-	15	TRBJ2-5	many	CASSLRAPLQETQYF	TGTGCCAGCAGTTTACGTGCACCACTACAAGAGACCCAGTACTTC
TRBV25-1	-	13	TRBJ2-5	many	CASITESGETQYF	TGTGCCAGCATTACTGAATCGGGCGAGACCCAGTACTTC
TRBV7-9	-	11	TRBJ1-1	-	CASSPLPEAFF	TGTGCCAGCAGCCCCCTCCCTGAAGCTTTCTTT
TRBV7-2	-	13	TRBJ2-7	many	CASSANSADEQYF	TGTGCCAGCAGCGCGAACAGTGCGGACGAGCAGTACTTC
TRBV14	TRBD2	12	TRBJ2-5	many	CASSTSAETQYF	TGTGCCAGCAGCACTAGCGCCGAGACCCAGTACTTC
TRBV6-2/TRBV6-3	TRBD1	16	TRBJ1-3	few	CASNYSFQGAGNTIYF	TGTGCCAGCAATTACTCATTCCAGGGGGCTGGAAACACCATATATTTT
TRBV28	-	16	TRBJ2-7	many	CASSPIRDTSSYEQYF	TGTGCCAGCAGTCCAATACGGGACACGAGCTCCTACGAGCAGTACTTC
TRBV27	-	15	TRBJ1-4	many	CASSPRQATNEKLFF	TGTGCCAGCAGTCCGCGACAGGCAACTAATGAAAAACTGTTTTTT
TRBV5-1	-	11	TRBJ2-7	-	CASSLPYEQYF	TGCGCCAGCAGCTTGCCCTACGAGCAGTACTTC
TRBV6-4	-	14	TRBJ1-1	-	CASGSADMNTEAFF	TGTGCCAGCGGGTCGGCAGATATGAACACTGAAGCTTTCTTT
TRBV6-2/TRBV6-3	-	13	TRBJ2-7	many	CASSYSRDYEQYF	TGTGCCAGCAGTTACTCGAGGGACTACGAGCAGTACTTC
TRBV6-1	TRBD2	13	TRBJ2-3	-	CASYPGPGTSKYF	TGTGCCAGCTATCCGGGGCCCGGGACTAGCAAGTATTTT
TRBV27	TRBD2	18	TRBJ2-5	many	CAILFRGGLAGGPKTQYF	TGTGCCATCCTCTTCAGGGGGGGCCTAGCGGGAGGGCCGAAGACCCAGTACTTC